Below, 23 T cell receptor beta chains from the same sample are listed, as sequenced in a study of T-cell reconstitution after alpha-beta-depleted transplantation in children. TCRbeta library preparation incorporated unique molecular identifiers. TCRdb reprocessed the PCR reads via MiXCR and lists one record per CDR3 protein. The table shows 200,000 or so distinct CDR3 sequences, with 5% to 7.5% occurring only once. The sample consisted of PBMCs, taken before TCRalphabeta/CD19-depleted stem cell transplant. The receptor set was obtained from a girl under three years old with combined immunodeficiency, due to receive a stem cell transplant.

This clonotype was observed many times. The chain is built from TRBV6-2 or TRBV6-3 and TRBJ2-1; no clear D. CDR1 is MNHEY and CDR2 is SVGEGT in the germline V gene. Between the trimmed V and J ends, which lost 2 bases and 2 bases, there was a span of 4 bases. This CDR3 spans 13 amino acids. The DNA of the CDR3 is TGTGCCAGCAGTTACGGACCCTACAATGAGCAGTTCTTC. Residues: CASSYGPYNEQFF.

This clonotype showed up many times. V usage is TRBV6-5 and J usage is TRBJ1-4, with D perhaps matching TRBD1 (5 bases). CDR1 MNHEY and CDR2 SVGAGI come from the germline V gene. The CDR3 sequence is 15 residues long. Trimming pared 1 base from V and 0 bases from J, leaving 6 bases between. CDR3 coding DNA: TGTGCCAGCAGTTACTGGGGCCCAACTAATGAAAAACTGTTTTTT. This gives the protein CASSYWGPTNEKLFF.

This clonotype showed up just once. This may come from a read error, since a much larger clone is one base off. The gene calls are TRBV28 and TRBJ2-1; D could derive from TRBD1 or TRBD2 (6 bases each). CDR1 and CDR2 (germline): MDHEN, SYDVKM. The CDR3 runs to 13 residues. The CDR3 DNA follows: TGTGCCAGCAGTTATCGGAGGGACAATGAGCAGTTATTC. As protein: CASSYRRDNEQLF.

V is TRBV15 and J is TRBJ2-7, with TRBD1 identical over 7 bases. Trimming removed 4 bases from V and 3 bases from J; junction bases left unmatched: 6. Germline V gene data show CDR1 as LNHNV and CDR2 as YYDKDF (reference sequence). The CDR3 runs to 14 residues. CDR3 amino acids: CATSTGQDLYEQYF. DNA of the CDR3: TGTGCCACCAGCACCGGACAGGACCTCTACGAGCAGTACTTC.

This clonotype was counted at least ten times. The gene calls are TRBV5-1 and TRBJ2-5; the D gene could be TRBD1 or TRBD2 (5 bases each). The germline gives CDR1 SGHRS, CDR2 YFSETQ. The CDR3 covers 16 residues. V dropped 4 bases and J dropped 2 bases, with 18 bases sitting between them. CDR3 in amino acids: CASSPGQGDGQETQYF. Here the CDR3 DNA reads TGCGCCAGCAGCCCTGGCCAGGGAGATGGGCAAGAGACCCAGTACTTC.

This clonotype has at least ten counts. V usage is TRBV20-1 and J usage is TRBJ2-5, with D perhaps matching TRBD1 or TRBD2 (6 bases each). Germline values: CDR1 DFQATT, CDR2 SNEGSKA (reference sequence). V was clipped by 5 bases and J by 3 bases, with 16 bases between them. The CDR3 spans 14 residues. The CDR3 protein is CSALGGRTEETQYF. CDR3 coding DNA: TGCAGTGCTCTTGGTGGGAGGACAGAAGAGACCCAGTACTTC.

This clonotype showed up many times. The V gene is TRBV7-2, the J gene TRBJ2-7; D is uncertain. This CDR3 is 14 amino acids long. CDR1 is SGHTA, CDR2 FQGNSA, per germline. Trimming cost V 2 bases and J 0 bases, with 8 bases left between them. Here the CDR3 DNA reads TGTGCCAGCAGCTTAACCGAGAGCTCCTACGAGCAGTACTTC. Encoded protein: CASSLTESSYEQYF.

This clonotype was seen many times. The chain uses TRBV20-1 and TRBJ2-7, with 11 positions matching TRBD1. V shed 4 bases, J shed 4 bases, and the junction held 6 bases outside the gene matches. The CDR3 is made up of 14 amino acids. From germline, CDR1 is DFQATT and CDR2 SNEGSKA (reference sequence). The CDR3, as DNA: TGCAGTGCTACAGCCGGGACAGGGGGATACGAGCAGTACTTC. The encoded protein is CSATAGTGGYEQYF.

The table lists this clonotype with many counts. The J gene is TRBJ2-3, the V gene TRBV5-8; 7 nucleotides align to TRBD1. Germline CDR1 reads SGHTS; CDR2 reads YDEGEE. Germline trimming cut 4 bases from V and 6 bases from J; bases unmatched to any gene: 11. This CDR3 has 15 amino acids. CDR3 protein: CASSRRQGLSDTQYF. The CDR3 DNA sequence: TGTGCCAGCAGCAGGAGACAGGGCTTATCGGATACGCAGTATTTT.

This clonotype has a count of ten or more. This chain joins TRBV24-1 and TRBJ2-1; 8 bases fit TRBD1. This CDR3 spans 19 amino acids. The germline V gene encodes CDR1 KGHDR and CDR2 SFDVKD. V shed 4 bases and J 7 bases; nucleotides not matched to a gene: 20. In DNA form, the CDR3 reads TGTGCCACCAGTGAAACTAGGACAGGGCTGGAGTTTAGTACTAATGAGCAGTTCTTC. It codes for CATSETRTGLEFSTNEQFF.

This clonotype was detected many times. The chain uses TRBV20-1 and TRBJ2-1, with D unresolved. Germline V gene data show CDR1 as DFQATT and CDR2 as SNEGSKA (reference sequence). Trimming removed 5 bases from V and 8 bases from J, with 19 bases in between. The CDR3 contains 14 residues. CDR3 in DNA: TGCAGTGCTCAACCGGACGCGGTACATTATGAGCAGTTCTTC. The encoded protein is CSAQPDAVHYEQFF.

The chain has TRBV20-1 and TRBJ2-7; D gene unclear. Between the trimmed V and J ends, which lost 2 bases and 4 bases, there was a span of 9 bases. There are 12 residues in the CDR3. Looked up from germline, CDR1 is DFQATT and CDR2 is SNEGSKA (reference sequence). Here the CDR3 reads CSARLRDYEQYF. Here the CDR3 DNA reads TGCAGTGCTAGACTTCGAGATTACGAGCAGTACTTC.

This clonotype was recorded many times. The rearrangement links TRBV6-2 or TRBV6-3 to TRBJ2-2, with a possible D match to TRBD1 (6 bases). CDR1 is MNHEY, CDR2 SVGEGT, per germline. V lost 6 bases to trimming and J lost 2 bases, with 16 bases between them. The length of the CDR3 is 16 residues. CDR3 region: CASRHREQGNTGELFF. The CDR3 region has the DNA TGTGCCAGCAGACACCGAGAACAGGGTAACACCGGGGAGCTGTTTTTT.

This clonotype was seen many times. V gene TRBV4-1 combines with J gene TRBJ2-3; 8 bases are a match to TRBD2. The junction had 5 bases not matched to a gene; V was cut back by 1 base and J by 2 bases. CDR1 is MGHRA and CDR2 is YSYEKL in the germline V gene. The CDR3 contains 16 residues. The CDR3 is CASSQVAGGITDTQYF. The CDR3 bases are TGCGCCAGCAGCCAAGTTGCGGGAGGTATCACAGATACGCAGTATTTT.

This clonotype has ten or more counts. The rearrangement joins TRBV27 to TRBJ2-3; D uncertain. Germline V lookup: CDR1 MNHEY, CDR2 SMNVEV (reference sequence). Trimming left V 8 bases short and J 3 bases short, with 6 bases between. The CDR3 runs to 11 residues. CDR3 nucleotide sequence: TGTGCCAGCGCGAGTACAGATACGCAGTATTTT. It yields the protein CASASTDTQYF.

At least ten counts were recorded for this clonotype. The J gene is TRBJ1-2, the V gene TRBV4-1; D gene uncertain. The CDR3 consists of 14 residues. CDR1 and CDR2 (germline): MGHRA, YSYEKL. Trimming pared 1 base from V and 2 bases from J, leaving 8 bases between. The CDR3 sequence: CASSQVSGNYGYTF. CDR3 coding DNA: TGCGCCAGCAGCCAAGTCTCAGGAAACTATGGCTACACCTTC.

The rearrangement uses TRBV6-1 and TRBJ1-2; D is undetermined. Trimming took off 5 bases at V and 5 bases at J, with 18 bases between the two ends. The V gene's germline CDR1 is MNHNS and CDR2 SASEGT. The CDR3 has 15 amino acids. This CDR3 reads CASSPNPLNKYGYTF. CDR3 nucleotide sequence: TGTGCCAGCAGTCCTAACCCACTGAACAAATATGGCTACACCTTC.

This clonotype was picked up many times. V gene TRBV20-1 combines with J gene TRBJ1-1, with no clear D. The ends were cut back, 6 bases at V and 1 base at J, with 18 bases in the middle. This CDR3 is built from 15 residues. Germline CDR1 reads DFQATT; CDR2 reads SNEGSKA (reference sequence). The CDR3 region is CSAAKAATPNTEAFF. The CDR3 region has the DNA TGCAGTGCGGCAAAAGCAGCCACGCCGAACACTGAAGCTTTCTTT.

This clonotype was seen at least ten times. V gene TRBV29-1 combines with J gene TRBJ2-1; the match to TRBD2 covers 7 bases. This CDR3 comprises 14 residues. Per the germline V gene, CDR1 is SQVTM and CDR2 is ANQGSEA. J was trimmed by 2 bases and V by 5 bases; bases with no gene match: 6. CDR3 in DNA: TGCAGCGTTCAAAGCGGGGTCCCCTACAATGAGCAGTTCTTC. This codes for CSVQSGVPYNEQFF.

Note on this clonotype: With a much larger clone just one base away, this may be a read error. The J gene is TRBJ2-1, the V gene TRBV12-3 or TRBV12-4, with D possibly matching TRBD2 (6 bases). The CDR3 is 15 residues long. The CDR3: CASCFPAGSSYEQFF. The CDR3 DNA reads as TGTGCCAGCTGTTTTCCCGCGGGATCTAGTTATGAGCAGTTCTTC.

This clonotype has ten or more counts. V is TRBV4-1 and J is TRBJ2-7, with 7 bases aligning to TRBD2. The CDR3 loop spans 13 amino acids. Germline CDR1 is MGHRA and CDR2 is YSYEKL. Trimming removed 8 bases from V and 2 bases from J; junction bases left unmatched: 6. CDR3 bases: TGCGCCAGCGGTTTGGGGACTACCTACGAGCAGTACTTC. Its translation: CASGLGTTYEQYF.

J is TRBJ2-1 and V is TRBV2, with 12 bases that match TRBD2. The CDR3 consists of 15 residues. After removal of 8 bases from V and 6 bases from J, the junction contained 8 bases not matched to a gene. CDR1 SNHLY and CDR2 FYNNEI come from the germline V gene. The CDR3 DNA follows: TGTGCCAGCGGATATGGGACTAGCGGGCCCAATGAGCAGTTCTTC. Protein: CASGYGTSGPNEQFF.

CDR3 nucleotide sequence: TGCGCCAGCAGCCAAAGGGGGGCATACAATGAGCAGTTCTTC. It yields the protein CASSQRGAYNEQFF. V is TRBV4-3 and J is TRBJ2-1; D is perhaps TRBD1 or TRBD2 (6 bases each). Trimming pared 2 bases from V and 4 bases from J, leaving 9 bases between. The CDR3 spans 14 residues. Germline V gene data show CDR1 as LGHNA and CDR2 as YSLEER.